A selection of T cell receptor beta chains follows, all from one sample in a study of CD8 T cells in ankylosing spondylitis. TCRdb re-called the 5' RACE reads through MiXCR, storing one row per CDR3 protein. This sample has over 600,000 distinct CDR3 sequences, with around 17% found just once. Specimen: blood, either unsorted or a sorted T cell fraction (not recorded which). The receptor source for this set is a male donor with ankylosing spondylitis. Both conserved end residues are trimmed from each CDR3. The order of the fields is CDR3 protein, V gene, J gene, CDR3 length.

CDR3: ASSPGGGRTGELF
V: TRBV12-3/TRBV12-4
J: TRBJ2-2
length: 13

CDR3: ASSDYYEQY
V: TRBV5-6
J: TRBJ2-7
length: 9

CDR3: ASSLITSGEETQY
V: TRBV5-1
J: TRBJ2-5
length: 13

CDR3: ASSQDMIAGGRAETQY
V: TRBV4-1
J: TRBJ2-5
length: 16

CDR3: ASSYTGGNSPLH
V: TRBV6-5
J: TRBJ1-6
length: 12

CDR3: ASSVGAGTEQY
V: TRBV28
J: TRBJ2-7
length: 11

CDR3: ASSPGQLNNQPQH
V: TRBV7-2
J: TRBJ1-5
length: 13

CDR3: ASSLGPGGQPQH
V: TRBV7-9
J: TRBJ1-5
length: 12

CDR3: SPRVAGENEQF
V: TRBV29-1
J: TRBJ2-1
length: 11

CDR3: ASAGTGIYGYT
V: TRBV7-9
J: TRBJ1-2
length: 11

CDR3: ASSQLLAENNEQF
V: TRBV27
J: TRBJ2-1
length: 13

CDR3: ASSLKETGPEAF
V: TRBV18
J: TRBJ1-1
length: 12

CDR3: ASSQDASGRAWETQY
V: TRBV4-3
J: TRBJ2-5
length: 15

CDR3: ASKSTGDQPQH
V: TRBV12-3/TRBV12-4
J: TRBJ1-5
length: 11

CDR3: ASSLNDEQY
V: TRBV5-1
J: TRBJ2-7
length: 9

CDR3: ASSRTGGQSTDTQY
V: TRBV5-1
J: TRBJ2-3
length: 14

CDR3: ASSLAGQGSRQY
V: TRBV5-1
J: TRBJ2-7
length: 12

CDR3: ASSLGGYSGYNEQF
V: TRBV11-2
J: TRBJ2-1
length: 14

CDR3: ASSLFGGSGELF
V: TRBV7-3
J: TRBJ2-2
length: 12

CDR3: ASSPGTSGETQY
V: TRBV5-1
J: TRBJ2-5
length: 12

CDR3: ASSLGLVSGRQETQY
V: TRBV7-9
J: TRBJ2-5
length: 15

CDR3: AINGDLGYNEQF
V: TRBV10-3
J: TRBJ2-1
length: 12

CDR3: ASSQTGREGMNTEAF
V: TRBV14
J: TRBJ1-1
length: 15

CDR3: AISELTGRTDTQY
V: TRBV10-3
J: TRBJ2-3
length: 13

CDR3: ASSSSGGGRAPGELF
V: TRBV27
J: TRBJ2-2
length: 15

CDR3: ASSSNQGPPF
V: TRBV7-9
J: TRBJ2-1
length: 10

CDR3: ASGYLNLEEQY
V: TRBV6-2/TRBV6-3
J: TRBJ2-7
length: 11

CDR3: SATRDYNEQF
V: TRBV20-1
J: TRBJ2-1
length: 10

CDR3: ASSFDGWGYT
V: TRBV7-4
J: TRBJ1-2
length: 10

CDR3: ASSSMRGPDTQY
V: TRBV25-1
J: TRBJ2-3
length: 12

CDR3: SARDLRMNTEAF
V: TRBV20-1
J: TRBJ1-1
length: 12

CDR3: ASSLGPAGGFQETQY
V: TRBV5-1
J: TRBJ2-5
length: 15

CDR3: ASSSKGREAF
V: TRBV5-6
J: TRBJ1-1
length: 10

CDR3: ASSQLATGELF
V: TRBV12-3/TRBV12-4
J: TRBJ2-2
length: 11

CDR3: ASSYRQGAAWDEQY
V: TRBV12-3/TRBV12-4
J: TRBJ2-7
length: 14

CDR3: ASSLGAARKETQY
V: TRBV5-1
J: TRBJ2-5
length: 13

CDR3: ASSFVQALETQY
V: TRBV12-3/TRBV12-4
J: TRBJ2-5
length: 12

CDR3: ASSQFLQGGDNEQF
V: TRBV4-1
J: TRBJ2-1
length: 14

CDR3: ASSTSGGHSYEQY
V: TRBV19
J: TRBJ2-7
length: 13

CDR3: ASRRGQGASDTEAF
V: TRBV2
J: TRBJ1-1
length: 14

CDR3: ASSMTSYNEQF
V: TRBV19
J: TRBJ2-1
length: 11

CDR3: ASSLGAAPGYEQY
V: TRBV28
J: TRBJ2-7
length: 13

CDR3: ASSRRASPLH
V: TRBV27
J: TRBJ1-6
length: 10

CDR3: ASTEESLSNTGELF
V: TRBV2
J: TRBJ2-2
length: 14

CDR3: ASSLVAGATEAF
V: TRBV7-9
J: TRBJ1-1
length: 12

CDR3: ASSPGRKLDNEQF
V: TRBV12-3/TRBV12-4
J: TRBJ2-1
length: 13

CDR3: ASMEGAWDTEAF
V: TRBV27
J: TRBJ1-1
length: 12

CDR3: ASSSTEGAGLSYNEQF
V: TRBV7-3
J: TRBJ2-1
length: 16

CDR3: ASSLVAGKNEQY
V: TRBV28
J: TRBJ2-7
length: 12

CDR3: ASSEGLVWEQF
V: TRBV6-1
J: TRBJ2-1
length: 11

CDR3: ASSDLRLNQETQY
V: TRBV19
J: TRBJ2-5
length: 13